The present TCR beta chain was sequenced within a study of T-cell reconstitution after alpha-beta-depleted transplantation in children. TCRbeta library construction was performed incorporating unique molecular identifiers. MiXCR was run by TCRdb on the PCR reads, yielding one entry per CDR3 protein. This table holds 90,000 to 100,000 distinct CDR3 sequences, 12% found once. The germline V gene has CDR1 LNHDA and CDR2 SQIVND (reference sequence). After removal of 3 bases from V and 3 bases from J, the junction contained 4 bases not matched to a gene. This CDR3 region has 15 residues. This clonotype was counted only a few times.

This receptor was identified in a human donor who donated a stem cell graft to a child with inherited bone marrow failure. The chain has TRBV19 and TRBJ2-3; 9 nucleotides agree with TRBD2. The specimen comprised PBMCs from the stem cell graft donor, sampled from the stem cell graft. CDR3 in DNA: TGTGCCAGTAGTATTGTAGCGGGGGATACAGATACGCAGTATTTT. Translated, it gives CASSIVAGDTDTQYF.